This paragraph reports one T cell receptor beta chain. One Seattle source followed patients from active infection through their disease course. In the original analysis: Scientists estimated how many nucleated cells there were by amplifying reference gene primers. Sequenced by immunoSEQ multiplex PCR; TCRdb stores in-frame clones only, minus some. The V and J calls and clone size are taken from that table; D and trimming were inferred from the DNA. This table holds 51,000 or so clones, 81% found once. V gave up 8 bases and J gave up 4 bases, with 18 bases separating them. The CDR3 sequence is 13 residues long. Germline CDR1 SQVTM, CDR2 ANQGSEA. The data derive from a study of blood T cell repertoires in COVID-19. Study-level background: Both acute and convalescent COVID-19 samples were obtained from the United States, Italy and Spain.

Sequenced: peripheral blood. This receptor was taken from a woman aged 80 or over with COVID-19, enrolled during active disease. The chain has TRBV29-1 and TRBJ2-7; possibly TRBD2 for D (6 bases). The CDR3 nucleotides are TGCAGCATTGGGGGACTCTCTAGGTACGAGCAGTACTTC. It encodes CSIGGLSRYEQYF.